The subject of this entry is one T cell receptor (beta chain). Its antigen is currently not known. No base quality values were provided; no much bigger clone lies one nucleotide off. This specimen comes from a study of cytotoxic CD8 clonotypes in ibrutinib-treated CLL (dated by TCRdb to the early 2020s). At the level of the whole study: The cohort included roughly 15 treatment-naive and about a dozen relapsed/refractory patients; around 18 were IGHV unmutated. Responses were partial in some 24 patients and complete in 2; after median 68 months follow-up, about 14 stayed in remission and roughly twelve progressed. Samples at response were collected after a median of about twelve months of treatment, with a range of 6 to 36 months. On average, each sample yielded around 250,000 productive templates and tens of thousands of productive rearrangements. Longitudinal samples were obtainable from about 30% of the roughly 90 participants in the trial. Cryopreserved peripheral blood mononuclear cells were obtained before treatment, at response, and at either sustained remission or disease progression. Patients were still on ibrutinib when every remission and progressive disease sample was collected. On the study overall, not on this receptor specifically: An increase in clonality was observed at ibrutinib response, with clonality remaining stable during sustained remission and falling back toward baseline at progression. Sustained-remission and progressing patients did not have matched sampling times, and lymph node repertoires were not examined. Baseline clonality was found to be higher than that of age-matched healthy donors and was strongly correlated with circulating CD8+ T-cell counts. Public clonotypes were rare and either contracted or stayed stable during treatment, and the rise in clonality at ibrutinib response reflected the expansion of private clonotypes.

A MiSeq instrument was used for deep resolution sequencing, which targeted depths ranging from 1 in 1 million up to 1 in 200,000 T cells, with coverage averaging 10x for each clonotype. The immunoSEQ hsTCRB Kit was used to generate the TCR beta libraries. The authors' pipeline ran thus. Data were analyzed with ImmunoSEQ Data Assistant and ImmunoSEQ Analyzer, with V, D and J genes assigned per IMGT definitions. Clonality, which ranges from 0 to 1, was calculated as one minus the normalized Shannon entropy of productive rearrangement frequencies. Only overrepresented clonotypes making up at least 0.05% of each patient's repertoire were included in the public clonotype analysis. Thirteen age-matched healthy donor repertoires from immuneACCESS were used as controls for clonality. Sourced from immuneACCESS, this table was stored by TCRdb with only in-frame sequences that have V and J called. A share of the clones is absent; for the studies checked, an unresolved V gene accounts for under half, and the remainder has no known explanation. For V, J and clone size, that table is used; D and trimming come from the DNA. The sample yields fewer than 50,000 clones; under 80% were counted once. The top ten constitute around a fifth of the sample.

Trimming removed 4 bases from V and 6 bases from J, leaving 7 bases between the germline ends. From cysteine to phenylalanine, the CDR3 is 12 amino acids long. The read is trimmed to its CDR3 DNA, 36 bases read in frame from base 1. Reading the germline V gene gives CDR1 SNHLY and CDR2 FYNNEI. Per the publication, the time point label means: approximately 2 years on ibrutinib. For TCR beta library preparation, 1.5 to 2 micrograms of genomic DNA were isolated from cryopreserved PBMCs. Longitudinal blood samples from CLL patients on ibrutinib monotherapy underwent high-throughput TCR beta sequencing. Patients were enrolled in a phase 2 open-label single-center ibrutinib monotherapy trial.

This TCR was sampled from a human donor with chronic lymphocytic leukemia. This chain is built from TRBV2 and TRBJ1-5; there is no confident call for the D gene. The source material was PBMCs, sampled after 24 months of ibrutinib treatment. Read as DNA, the sequence is TGTGCCAGCAGTGTGCGGGTTCAGCCCCAGCATTTT. Translated, it gives CASSVRVQPQHF.